A single sample gave rise to the 23 T cell receptor beta chains below, sequenced in a study of cytomegalovirus exposure and HLA in healthy donors. PCR amplification relied on 60 Vbeta primers (plus 13 Jbeta primers). Produced via immunoSEQ multiplex PCR; TCRdb's table is partial and in-frame only. The table shows roughly 230,000 clones, with 78% occurring only once. Sequenced material: PBMCs. These receptors were taken from a boy younger than 18 in good health and CMV-seronegative.

The V call is TRBV7-6, the J call TRBJ2-6; perhaps TRBD1 as D (5 bases). In germline, CDR1 is SGHVS, CDR2 FNYEAQ. V was cut by 2 bases and J by 0 bases, with 11 bases left in between. The CDR3 covers 17 residues. CDR3 sequence: CASSLTTVNSGANVLTF. DNA for the CDR3: TGTGCCAGCAGCTTAACGACAGTAAACTCTGGGGCCAACGTCCTGACTTTC.

The chain employs TRBV29-1 and TRBJ2-5; D gene ambiguous. TRBJ2-7 explains the end of the DNA better; the J call may be wrong. The CDR3 spans 13 residues. The germline CDR1 and CDR2 sequences are SQVTM and ANQGSEA. CDR3 DNA sequence: TGCAGCGCACAGACCCAACCCTACGACGAGCAGTACTTC. Translation gives CSAQTQPYDEQYF.

This rearrangement joins TRBV21-1 to TRBJ2-2; the table's D call TRBD2 went unverified against the DNA. TRBV21-1 is given as a pseudogene. This CDR3 spans 15 amino acids. The CDR3 loop is CANVQGLGHTGELFF. The CDR3 nucleotides read TGTGCCAACGTACAGGGACTAGGGCACACCGGGGAGCTGTTTTTT.

The chain couples TRBV6-5 to TRBJ2-2; 7 nucleotides agree with TRBD2. The CDR3 totals 16 residues. In germline, CDR1 is MNHEY, CDR2 SVGAGI. The trim removed 4 bases at V and 4 bases at J, leaving 9 bases unmatched. This CDR3 reads CASSSGRREVTGELFF. DNA for the CDR3: TGTGCCAGCAGTTCCGGGCGACGGGAGGTCACCGGGGAGCTGTTTTTT.

This clone has a handful of counts. This sequence joins TRBV2 and TRBJ2-5; D remains unclear. Looked up from germline, CDR1 is SNHLY and CDR2 is FYNNEI. The CDR3 totals 14 residues. The V end lost 3 bases, the J end lost 3 bases, and 11 bases lay between the germline ends. The CDR3 coding sequence is TGTGCCAGCAGTGACGATAGTTTTGAAGAGACCCAGTACTTC. The encoded protein is CASSDDSFEETQYF.

This chain links TRBV4-2 with TRBJ2-5; weak D call: TRBD2 (6 bases). The DNA end lines up better with TRBJ2-7; the J call may be wrong. The CDR3 loop spans 17 amino acids. Germline assignment: CDR1 LGHNA and CDR2 YNFKEQ. The CDR3 coding sequence is TGTGCCAGCAGCCACGAATCAATCGGGACTCCGGACCTCGAGCAGTACTTC. Translation gives CASSHESIGTPDLEQYF.

The DNA for the CDR3 is TGTGCCAGCAGCAAGGGGACCGGGACAGGGGGCCTCCTATTCCCCTACGAGCAGTACTTC. Its protein product is CASSKGTGTGGLLFPYEQYF. The chain is built from TRBV5-5 and TRBJ2-7, with 12 bases aligning to TRBD1. Germline CDR1 and CDR2: SGHKS and YYEKEE (reference sequence). The V segment lost 4 bases and the J segment 2 bases; nucleotides outside the gene matches: 19. The CDR3 is 20 residues long.

J is TRBJ1-5 and V is TRBV4-2; D may be TRBD1 (6 bases). V lost 4 bases, J lost 5 bases, and 15 bases lay in between. This CDR3 spans 15 amino acids. Germline loops: CDR1 LGHNA, CDR2 YNFKEQ. The CDR3 region has the DNA TGTGCCAGCAGCCCGCTGACAGGAAGGGATCAGCCCCAGCATTTT. Translation gives CASSPLTGRDQPQHF.

This clone was recorded only once. The rearrangement links TRBV13 to TRBJ1-1; D is ambiguous. The CDR3 extends over 13 amino acids. Trimming stripped 0 bases from V and 6 bases from J, with 8 bases between. Germline CDR1 and CDR2: PRHDT and FYEKMQ (reference sequence). The CDR3 bases are TGTGCCAGCAGCTTAGGGGTGAGGGCTGAAGCTTTCTTT. Translated, it gives CASSLGVRAEAFF.

This clone was observed once. V and J are TRBV6-4 and TRBJ2-7; 10 bases line up with TRBD1. Per germline, CDR1 MRHNA and CDR2 SNTAGT. The CDR3 spans 19 residues. Losses at the gene ends were 5 bases for V and 5 bases for J; bases not matched to a gene: 21. The CDR3 DNA is TGTGCCAGCAGTAACCTCCGGGACAGGGGACCCGCGAGGGAGGACGAGCAGTACTTC. It translates to CASSNLRDRGPAREDEQYF.

Note on this clone: This sample includes further DNA sequences coding for the same CDR3. The rearrangement joins TRBV5-1 to TRBJ1-1; tentatively, D is TRBD1 (6 bases). Trimming stripped 5 bases from V and 5 bases from J, with 10 bases between. The length of the CDR3 is 12 residues. CDR1 SGHRS and CDR2 YFSETQ come from the germline V gene. This CDR3 reads CASSPTGTEAFF. CDR3 bases: TGCGCCAGCAGTCCCACAGGGACTGAAGCTTTCTTT. The entire variable domain, with the rest obtained from reference TRBV5-1 and TRBJ1-1, is as follows: KAGVTQTPRYLIKTRGQQVTLSCSPISGHRSVSWYQQTPGQGLQFLFEYFSETQRNKGNFPGRFSGRQFSNSRSEMNVSTLELGDSALYLCASSPTGTEAFFGQGTRLTVV.

The CDR3 sequence is CASSVAGMTNEKLFF. The CDR3 DNA sequence: TGTGCCAGCAGCGTCGCAGGGATGACTAATGAAAAACTGTTTTTT. V is TRBV2 and J is TRBJ1-4, with D perhaps matching TRBD1 (5 bases). CDR1 and CDR2 (germline): SNHLY, FYNNEI. Trimming took off 6 bases at V and 2 bases at J, with 13 bases between the two ends. The CDR3 consists of 15 residues. Supplemented by reference TRBV2 and TRBJ1-4, the full variable domain reads EPEVTQTPSHQVTQMGQEVILRCVPISNHLYFYWYRQILGQKVEFLVSFYNNEISEKSEIFDDQFSVERPDGSNFTLKIRSTKLEDSAMYFCASSVAGMTNEKLFFGSGTQLSVL.

This chain links TRBV27 with TRBJ1-2; a possible D gene is TRBD1 (5 bases). The CDR3 extends over 14 amino acids. Germline lookup yields CDR1 MNHEY and CDR2 SMNVEV (reference sequence). Deletions cut 2 bases from V and 8 bases from J, with 15 bases between. The CDR3 loop reads CASSLMGQASGYTF. The CDR3, as DNA: TGTGCCAGCAGTTTAATGGGGCAGGCCTCCGGCTACACCTTC.

The chain combines TRBV5-1 with TRBJ2-2; D possibly corresponds to TRBD2 (5 bases). V lost 0 bases to trimming and J lost 5 bases, with 8 bases between them. Germline V gene data show CDR1 as SGHRS and CDR2 as YFSETQ. The CDR3 is 14 residues long. The CDR3, as DNA: TGCGCCAGCAGCTTGGTGCGAGGGACCGGGGAGCTGTTTTTT. It is translated as CASSLVRGTGELFF.

This sequence joins TRBV27 and TRBJ1-2; TRBD1 agrees at 9 bases. The junction had 6 bases not matched to a gene; V was cut back by 5 bases and J by 8 bases. The CDR3 spans 13 residues. Germline loops: CDR1 MNHEY, CDR2 SMNVEV (reference sequence). The CDR3 DNA follows: TGTGCCAGCAGTGCCGGACAGGGGAGCGGCTACACCTTC. As protein: CASSAGQGSGYTF.

This sequence joins TRBV18 and TRBJ2-5; 12 nucleotides align to TRBD1. CDR3 length: 15 residues. Germline values: CDR1 KGHSH, CDR2 LQKENI. The trim removed 3 bases at V and 5 bases at J, leaving 4 bases unmatched. CDR3 protein: CASSPGTGGRETQYF. The CDR3 region has the DNA TGTGCCAGCTCACCGGGGACAGGGGGCAGGGAGACCCAGTACTTC.

This clone has only a few counts. The chain uses TRBV5-1 and TRBJ1-1; D is ambiguous. This CDR3 has 14 residues. V lost 2 bases and J lost 3, with 11 bases in between. Germline CDR1 reads SGHRS; CDR2 reads YFSETQ. The CDR3, as DNA: TGCGCCAGCAGCTTATCAGGTCAGTACACTGAAGCTTTCTTT. Translating it yields CASSLSGQYTEAFF.

The chain employs TRBV5-1 and TRBJ1-5; D not resolved. The CDR3 runs 14 residues. Germline lookup yields CDR1 SGHRS and CDR2 YFSETQ. The germline V and J ends were trimmed by 0 bases and 7 bases, with 11 bases remaining between them. CDR3 sequence (DNA): TGCGCCAGCAGCTTGGTGGCGGGAAGGCAGCCCCAGCATTTT. It encodes CASSLVAGRQPQHF.

The chain links TRBV7-9 to TRBJ2-4; 8 bases align to TRBD2. The CDR3 extends over 15 amino acids. The V gene's germline CDR1 is SEHNR and CDR2 FQNEAQ (reference sequence). After removal of 2 bases from V and 5 bases from J, the junction contained 5 bases not matched to a gene. Written as DNA, the CDR3 is TGTGCCAGCAGCTTACGCGGGAGGCGGGAAAACATTCAGTACTTC. Translated: CASSLRGRRENIQYF.

The CDR3 DNA follows: TGTGCCAGCAGCTGGTCGTGGAGGGGCGGGGGCAATCAGCCCCAGCATTTT. This codes for CASSWSWRGGGNQPQHF. This rearrangement joins TRBV2 to TRBJ1-5; D is possibly TRBD1 (5 bases). The CDR3 contains 17 residues. The V end lost 6 bases, the J end lost 2 bases, and 20 bases lay between the germline ends. Germline lookup yields CDR1 SNHLY and CDR2 FYNNEI.

The genes are TRBV25-1 and TRBJ1-2; 7 bases are a match to TRBD1. The V gene's germline CDR1 is MGHDK and CDR2 SYGVNS. The V gene end was trimmed by 6 bases and the J gene end by 7 bases; junction bases not matched to a gene: 5. The CDR3 loop spans 12 amino acids. CDR3 region: CASRSPGGGYTF. The CDR3 bases are TGTGCCAGCAGGTCACCAGGGGGTGGCTACACCTTC.

V usage is TRBV27 and J usage is TRBJ2-7; D uncertain. Trimming removed 6 bases at V and 0 bases at J, with 15 bases between. The CDR3 contains 15 residues. The germline V gene has CDR1 MNHEY and CDR2 SMNVEV (reference sequence). The CDR3 coding sequence is TGTGCCAGCAGCCAAGGCCACAGCTACTCCTACGAGCAGTACTTC. Protein product: CASSQGHSYSYEQYF.

The rearrangement links TRBV5-5 to TRBJ1-2; the D is unclear. Germline V gene lookup returns CDR1 SGHKS and CDR2 YYEKEE (reference sequence). The CDR3 runs to 18 residues. With 0 bases removed from V and 8 bases from J, the gap between germline ends came to 26 bases. The CDR3 sequence is CASSLGSLFVTRLVGYTF. CDR3 sequence (DNA): TGTGCCAGCAGCTTGGGATCTCTGTTCGTAACCCGATTAGTGGGCTACACCTTC.